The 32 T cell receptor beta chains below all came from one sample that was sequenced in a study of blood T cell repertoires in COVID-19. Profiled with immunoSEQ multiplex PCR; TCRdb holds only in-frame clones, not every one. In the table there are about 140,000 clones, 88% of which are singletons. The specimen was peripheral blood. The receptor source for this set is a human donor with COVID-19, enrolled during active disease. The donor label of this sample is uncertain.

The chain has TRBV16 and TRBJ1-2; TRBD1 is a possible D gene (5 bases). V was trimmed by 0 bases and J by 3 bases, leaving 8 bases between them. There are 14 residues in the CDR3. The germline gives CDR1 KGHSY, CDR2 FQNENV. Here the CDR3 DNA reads TGTGCCAGCAGCCAATCTACGACAGACTATGGCTACACCTTC. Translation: CASSQSTTDYGYTF.

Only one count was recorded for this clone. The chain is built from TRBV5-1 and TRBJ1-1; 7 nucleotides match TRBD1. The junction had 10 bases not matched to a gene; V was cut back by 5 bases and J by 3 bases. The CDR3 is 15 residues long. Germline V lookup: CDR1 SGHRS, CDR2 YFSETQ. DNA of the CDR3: TGCGCCAGCAGGAAGGGGGCAAACTTGGACACTGAAGCTTTCTTT. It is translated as CASRKGANLDTEAFF. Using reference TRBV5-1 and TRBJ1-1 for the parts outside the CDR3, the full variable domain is KAGVTQTPRYLIKTRGQQVTLSCSPISGHRSVSWYQQTPGQGLQFLFEYFSETQRNKGNFPGRFSGRQFSNSRSEMNVSTLELGDSALYLCASRKGANLDTEAFFGQGTRLTVV.

For the CDR3, the DNA is TGCGCCAGCACCAACCAGCCCCTGACTAGCGGACTCTCCTACGAGCAGTACTTC. Translation gives CASTNQPLTSGLSYEQYF. This sequence joins TRBV5-1 and TRBJ2-7; 9 bases are shared with TRBD2. Germline-derived CDR1 and CDR2 are SGHRS and YFSETQ. The CDR3 extends over 18 amino acids. J gave up 0 bases and V 6 bases, and 16 bases lay outside the gene matches.

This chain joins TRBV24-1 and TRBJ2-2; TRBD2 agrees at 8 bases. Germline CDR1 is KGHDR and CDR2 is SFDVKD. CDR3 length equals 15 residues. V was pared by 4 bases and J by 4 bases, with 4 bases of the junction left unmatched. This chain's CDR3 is CATSEGGGSTGELFF. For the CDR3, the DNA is TGTGCCACCAGTGAAGGCGGGGGGAGCACCGGGGAGCTGTTTTTT.

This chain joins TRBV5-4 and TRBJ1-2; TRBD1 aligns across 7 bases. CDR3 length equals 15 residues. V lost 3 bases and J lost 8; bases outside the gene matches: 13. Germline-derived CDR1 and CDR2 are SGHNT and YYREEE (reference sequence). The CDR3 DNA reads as TGTGCCAGCAGCTCCCGCGGGACAGAAGGTCGAGGCTACACCTTC. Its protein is CASSSRGTEGRGYTF. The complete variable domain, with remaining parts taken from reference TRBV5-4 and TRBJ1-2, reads ETGVTQSPTHLIKTRGQQVTLRCSSQSGHNTVSWYQQALGQGPQFIFQYYREEENGRGNFPPRFSGLQFPNYSSELNVNALELDDSALYLCASSSRGTEGRGYTFGSGTRLTVV.

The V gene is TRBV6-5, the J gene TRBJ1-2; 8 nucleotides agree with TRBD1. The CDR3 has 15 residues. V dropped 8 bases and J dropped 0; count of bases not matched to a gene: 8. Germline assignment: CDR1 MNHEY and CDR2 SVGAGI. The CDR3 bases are TGTGCCAGCGCGGGACAGGAGACGTCTAACTATGGCTACACCTTC. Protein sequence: CASAGQETSNYGYTF.

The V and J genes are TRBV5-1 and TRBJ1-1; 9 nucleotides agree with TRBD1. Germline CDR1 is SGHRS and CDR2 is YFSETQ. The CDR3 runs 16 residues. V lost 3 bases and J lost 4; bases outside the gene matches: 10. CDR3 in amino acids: CASSSANRGRGTEAFF. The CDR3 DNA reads TGCGCCAGCAGCTCGGCTAACAGGGGGCGAGGCACTGAAGCTTTCTTT. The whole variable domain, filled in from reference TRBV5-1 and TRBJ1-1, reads KAGVTQTPRYLIKTRGQQVTLSCSPISGHRSVSWYQQTPGQGLQFLFEYFSETQRNKGNFPGRFSGRQFSNSRSEMNVSTLELGDSALYLCASSSANRGRGTEAFFGQGTRLTVV.

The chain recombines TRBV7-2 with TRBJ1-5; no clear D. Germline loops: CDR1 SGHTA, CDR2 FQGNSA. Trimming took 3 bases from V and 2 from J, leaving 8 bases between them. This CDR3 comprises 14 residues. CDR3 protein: CASSLWEGNQPQHF. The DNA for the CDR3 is TGTGCCAGCAGCTTGTGGGAGGGCAATCAGCCCCAGCATTTT.

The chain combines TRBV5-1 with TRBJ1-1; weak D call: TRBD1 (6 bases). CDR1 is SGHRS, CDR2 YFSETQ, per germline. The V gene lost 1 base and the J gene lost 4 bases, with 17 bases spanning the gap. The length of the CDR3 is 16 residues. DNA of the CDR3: TGCGCCAGCAGCTTGACGACCCCAGGGGAGGGCACTGAAGCTTTCTTT. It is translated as CASSLTTPGEGTEAFF.

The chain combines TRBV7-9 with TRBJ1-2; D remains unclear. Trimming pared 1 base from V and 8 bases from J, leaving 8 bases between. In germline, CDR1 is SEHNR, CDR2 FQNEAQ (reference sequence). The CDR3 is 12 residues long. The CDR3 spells CASSLVQEGYTF. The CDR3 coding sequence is TGTGCCAGCAGCTTAGTTCAGGAAGGCTACACCTTC.

The CDR3 DNA follows: TGTGCCAGCAGCTGGGGGGGCCAGGGAGATAATTCACCCCTCCACTTT. Its translation: CASSWGGQGDNSPLHF. The rearrangement links TRBV5-4 to TRBJ1-6; D possibly corresponds to TRBD1 (6 bases). Between the trimmed V and J ends, which lost 3 bases and 5 bases, there was a span of 15 bases. The CDR3 is 16 amino acids. CDR1 SGHNT and CDR2 YYREEE come from the germline V gene (reference sequence).

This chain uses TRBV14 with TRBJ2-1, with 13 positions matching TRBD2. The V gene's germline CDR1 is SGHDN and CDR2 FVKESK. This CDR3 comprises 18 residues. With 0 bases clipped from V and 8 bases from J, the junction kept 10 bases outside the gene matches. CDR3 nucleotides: TGTGCCAGCAGCCAAGATCTCCTCACTAGCGGGGGGGCCTATGAGCAGTTCTTC. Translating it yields CASSQDLLTSGGAYEQFF.

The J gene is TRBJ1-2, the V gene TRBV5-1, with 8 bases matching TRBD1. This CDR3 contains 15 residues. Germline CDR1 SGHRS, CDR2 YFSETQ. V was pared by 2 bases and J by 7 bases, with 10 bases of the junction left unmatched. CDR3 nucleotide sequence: TGCGCCAGCAGCTTAGGGGCAGGAGGACAGGGTGGCTACACCTTC. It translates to CASSLGAGGQGGYTF.

The chain's CDR3 is CASRGWQGGPSGANVLTF. In DNA form, the CDR3 reads TGTGCCAGCAGAGGTTGGCAGGGAGGACCCTCTGGGGCCAACGTCCTGACTTTC. The V call is TRBV5-4, the J call TRBJ2-6, with a possible D match to TRBD2 (6 bases). V was clipped by 5 bases and J by 0 bases, with 18 bases between them. Germline V gene lookup returns CDR1 SGHNT and CDR2 YYREEE (reference sequence). The CDR3 runs 18 residues.

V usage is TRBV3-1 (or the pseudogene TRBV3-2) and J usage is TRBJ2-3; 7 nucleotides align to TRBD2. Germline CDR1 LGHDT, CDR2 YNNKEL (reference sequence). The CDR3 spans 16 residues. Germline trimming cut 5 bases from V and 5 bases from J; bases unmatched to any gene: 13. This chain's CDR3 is CASSSGGRRGKDTQYF. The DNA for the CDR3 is TGTGCCAGCAGCTCGGGGGGTCGGCGGGGGAAAGATACGCAGTATTTT.

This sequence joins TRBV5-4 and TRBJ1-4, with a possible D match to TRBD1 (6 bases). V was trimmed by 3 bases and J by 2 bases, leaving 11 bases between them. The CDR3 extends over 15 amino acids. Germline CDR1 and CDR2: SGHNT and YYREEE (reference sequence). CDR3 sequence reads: CASSSTGTTNEKLFF. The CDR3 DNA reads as TGTGCCAGCAGCTCAACAGGGACGACTAATGAAAAACTGTTTTTT.

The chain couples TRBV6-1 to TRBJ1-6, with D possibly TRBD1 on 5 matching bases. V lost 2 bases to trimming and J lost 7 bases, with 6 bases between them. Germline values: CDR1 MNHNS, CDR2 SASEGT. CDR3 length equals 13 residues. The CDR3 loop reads CASSETGNSPLHF. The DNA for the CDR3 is TGTGCCAGCAGTGAAACAGGCAATTCACCCCTCCACTTT.

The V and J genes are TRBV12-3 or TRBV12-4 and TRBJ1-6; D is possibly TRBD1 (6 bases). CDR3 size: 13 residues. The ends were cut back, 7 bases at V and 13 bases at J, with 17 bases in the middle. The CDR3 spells CASTGWGQSPLHF. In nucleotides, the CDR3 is TGTGCCAGCACAGGCTGGGGGCAATCCCCCCTCCACTTT.

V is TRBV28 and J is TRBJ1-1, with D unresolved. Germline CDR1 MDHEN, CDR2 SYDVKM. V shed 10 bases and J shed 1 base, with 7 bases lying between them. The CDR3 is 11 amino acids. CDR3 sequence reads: CATLGNTEAFF. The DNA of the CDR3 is TGTGCCACCCTAGGGAACACTGAAGCTTTCTTT.

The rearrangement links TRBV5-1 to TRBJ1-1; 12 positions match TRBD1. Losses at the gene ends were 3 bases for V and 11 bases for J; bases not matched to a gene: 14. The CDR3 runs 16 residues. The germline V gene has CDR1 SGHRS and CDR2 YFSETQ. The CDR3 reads CASSSSLFGTGGEAFF. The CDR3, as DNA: TGCGCCAGCAGCTCCTCATTATTTGGGACAGGGGGCGAGGCTTTCTTT.

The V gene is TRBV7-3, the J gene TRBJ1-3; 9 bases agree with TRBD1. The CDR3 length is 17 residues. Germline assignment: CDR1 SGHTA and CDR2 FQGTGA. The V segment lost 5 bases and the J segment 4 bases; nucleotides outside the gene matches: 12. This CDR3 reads CASSLGPGQGRGNTIYF. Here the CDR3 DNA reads TGTGCCAGCAGCCTAGGCCCCGGACAGGGGCGCGGAAACACCATATATTTT.

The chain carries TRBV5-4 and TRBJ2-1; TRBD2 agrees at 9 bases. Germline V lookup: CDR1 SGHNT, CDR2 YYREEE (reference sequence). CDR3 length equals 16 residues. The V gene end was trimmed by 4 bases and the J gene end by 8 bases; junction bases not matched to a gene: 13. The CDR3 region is CASSRTDLAGRDEQFF. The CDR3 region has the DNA TGTGCCAGCAGCCGGACGGACCTAGCGGGGAGGGATGAGCAGTTCTTC.

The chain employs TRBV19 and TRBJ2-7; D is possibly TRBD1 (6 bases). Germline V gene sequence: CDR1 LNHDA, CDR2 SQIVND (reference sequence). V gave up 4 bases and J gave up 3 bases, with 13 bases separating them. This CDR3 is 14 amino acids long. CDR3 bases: TGTGCCAGTAGTACGGTGGGACAAATCTACGAGCAGTACTTC. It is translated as CASSTVGQIYEQYF.

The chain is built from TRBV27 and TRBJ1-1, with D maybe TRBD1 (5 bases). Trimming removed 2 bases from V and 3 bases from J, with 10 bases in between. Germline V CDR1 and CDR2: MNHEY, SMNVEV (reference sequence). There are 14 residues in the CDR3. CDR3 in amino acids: CASSLQGWDTEAFF. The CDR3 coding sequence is TGTGCCAGCAGTTTACAGGGCTGGGACACTGAAGCTTTCTTT.

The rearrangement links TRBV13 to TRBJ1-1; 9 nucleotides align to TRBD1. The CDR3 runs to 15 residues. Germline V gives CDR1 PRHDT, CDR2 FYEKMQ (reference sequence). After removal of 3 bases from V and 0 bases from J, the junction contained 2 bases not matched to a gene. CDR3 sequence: CASSFDRGVNTEAFF. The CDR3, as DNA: TGTGCCAGCAGCTTCGACAGGGGGGTGAACACTGAAGCTTTCTTT.

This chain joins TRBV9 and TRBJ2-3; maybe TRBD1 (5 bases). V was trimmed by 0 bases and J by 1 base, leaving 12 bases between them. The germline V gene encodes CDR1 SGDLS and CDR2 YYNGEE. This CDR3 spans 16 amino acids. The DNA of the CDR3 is TGTGCCAGCAGCGTAGTTCAGGGTATGGGCACAGATACGCAGTATTTT. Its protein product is CASSVVQGMGTDTQYF.

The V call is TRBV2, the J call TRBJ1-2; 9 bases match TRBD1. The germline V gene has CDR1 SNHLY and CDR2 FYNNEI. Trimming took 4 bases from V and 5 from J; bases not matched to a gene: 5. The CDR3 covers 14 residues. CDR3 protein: CASSAQGAGYGYTF. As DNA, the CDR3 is TGTGCCAGCAGTGCACAGGGGGCGGGATATGGCTACACCTTC.

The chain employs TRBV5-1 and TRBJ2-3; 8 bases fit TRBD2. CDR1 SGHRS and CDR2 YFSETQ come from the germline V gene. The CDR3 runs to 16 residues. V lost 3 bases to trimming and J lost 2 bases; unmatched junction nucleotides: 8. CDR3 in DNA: TGCGCCAGCAGCTCTACTAGCGGTCGACCCACAGATACGCAGTATTTT. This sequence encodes CASSSTSGRPTDTQYF.

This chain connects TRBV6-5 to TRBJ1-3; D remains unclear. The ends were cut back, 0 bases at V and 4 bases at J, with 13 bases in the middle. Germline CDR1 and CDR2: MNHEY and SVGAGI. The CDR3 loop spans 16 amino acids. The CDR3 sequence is CASSYSASGRGNTIYF. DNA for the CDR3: TGTGCCAGCAGTTACTCGGCCAGCGGTAGGGGAAACACCATATATTTT.

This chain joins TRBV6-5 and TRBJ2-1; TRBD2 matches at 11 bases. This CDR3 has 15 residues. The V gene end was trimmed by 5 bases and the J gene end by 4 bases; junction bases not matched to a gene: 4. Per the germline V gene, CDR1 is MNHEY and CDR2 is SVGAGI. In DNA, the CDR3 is TGTGCCAGCAGTCTAGCGGGGGGCCAATACAATGAGCAGTTCTTC. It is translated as CASSLAGGQYNEQFF.

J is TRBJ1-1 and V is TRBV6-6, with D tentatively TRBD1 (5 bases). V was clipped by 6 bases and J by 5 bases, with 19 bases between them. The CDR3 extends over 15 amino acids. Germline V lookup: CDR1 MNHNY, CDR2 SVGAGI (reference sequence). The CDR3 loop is CASSPPGDPGTEAFF. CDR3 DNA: TGTGCCAGCAGCCCCCCGGGGGACCCAGGAACTGAAGCTTTCTTT.

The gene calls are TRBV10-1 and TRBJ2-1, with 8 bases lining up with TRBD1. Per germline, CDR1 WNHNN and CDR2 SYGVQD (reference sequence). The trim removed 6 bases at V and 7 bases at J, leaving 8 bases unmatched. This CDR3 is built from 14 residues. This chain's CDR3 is CASSSGQVTNEQFF. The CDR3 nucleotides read TGCGCCAGCAGCTCGGGACAGGTTACGAATGAGCAGTTCTTC.